The present T cell receptor (beta chain) was sequenced within a study of blood T cell repertoires in COVID-19. Trimming removed 6 bases from V and 9 bases from J; junction bases left unmatched: 15. Germline V lookup: CDR1 SGHRS, CDR2 YFSETQ. The CDR3 contains 16 residues. Libraries were prepared by immunoSEQ multiplex PCR; TCRdb keeps only in-frame clonotypes and omits some of them. This sample has 200,000 or so clones, with 86% found just once. The receptor was derived from a woman aged 40 to 55 with acute COVID-19. The sequenced sample consisted of PBMCs or T cells enriched from blood (not recorded which). V is TRBV5-1 and J is TRBJ1-6, with TRBD1 matching over 7 bases. CDR3 sequence (DNA): TGCGCCAGCACCCTCGGAGGGGGCGCGGGTAGTTCACCCCTCCACTTT. The encoded protein is CASTLGGGAGSSPLHF.